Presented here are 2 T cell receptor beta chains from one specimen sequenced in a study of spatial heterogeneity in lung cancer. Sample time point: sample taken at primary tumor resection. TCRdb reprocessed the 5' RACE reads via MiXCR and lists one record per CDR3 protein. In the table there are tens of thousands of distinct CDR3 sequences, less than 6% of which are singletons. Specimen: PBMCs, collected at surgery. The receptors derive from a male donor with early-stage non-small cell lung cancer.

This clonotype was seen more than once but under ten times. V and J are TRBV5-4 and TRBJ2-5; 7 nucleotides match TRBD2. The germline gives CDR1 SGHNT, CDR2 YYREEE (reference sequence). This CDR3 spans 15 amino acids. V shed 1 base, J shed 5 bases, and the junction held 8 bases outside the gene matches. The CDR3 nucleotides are TGTGCCAGCAGCTTGAGGGACTATGGGTGGGAGACCCAGTACTTC. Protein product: CASSLRDYGWETQYF.

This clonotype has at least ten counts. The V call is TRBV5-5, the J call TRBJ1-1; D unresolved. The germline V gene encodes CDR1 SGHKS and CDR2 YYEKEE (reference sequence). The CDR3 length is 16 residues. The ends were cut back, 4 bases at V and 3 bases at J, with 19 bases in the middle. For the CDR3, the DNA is TGTGCCAGCAGCCCCGCCGGTCGAGGTTGGGACACTGAAGCTTTCTTT. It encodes CASSPAGRGWDTEAFF.